The sequence of this T cell receptor beta chain was determined in a study of human versus mouse CDR3 diversity and MHC coevolution. Study outcomes and limitations: In humans, T-cell selection involved 6 or 7 MHC II alleles. Clonal inequality was lowest in most of the three human donors.

Cells were CD45RO-negative CD62L-positive naive CD4 T cells sorted from PBMCs. This table comes from immunoSEQ multiplex PCR, and its TCRdb copy is limited to in-frame clones, with some not included. The sample has tens of thousands of clones, about nine tenths seen once; the top ten hold approximately 0.15%. V lost 6 bases to trimming and J lost 2 bases; unmatched junction nucleotides: 4. Germline CDR1 ENHRY, CDR2 SYGVKD. The CDR3 contains 15 residues. Worth noting for this clone: Antigen unknown.

The chain links TRBV10-3 to TRBJ1-5, with 10 bases matching TRBD1. The receptor comes from a person between 25 and 69 years old in good health. The specimen sequenced was naive CD4+ T cells from blood. Subset denoted: CD45RO-negative CD62L-positive naive CD4 T cells. The CDR3 DNA reads as TGTGCCATCAGGGGGACAGGGGTGGGCAATCAGCCCCAGCATTTT. Protein sequence: CAIRGTGVGNQPQHF.